Presented here are 19 T cell receptor beta chains from one specimen sequenced in a study of response to subunit inactivated influenza vaccine. TCRdb called the RT-PCR reads again in MiXCR, with one record for every CDR3 protein. The table includes around 480,000 distinct CDR3 sequences, about a tenth detected once. This sample comprised PBMCs from blood, obtained about 6 weeks after vaccination. All receptors derive from a man aged 45-65 years who received an inactivated influenza vaccine.

In this sample, this clonotype turned up many times. The CDR3 is CASRGGTGFTGELFF. As DNA, the CDR3 is TGTGCCAGCAGGGGAGGGACAGGGTTCACCGGGGAGCTGTTTTTT. J is TRBJ2-2 and V is TRBV12-3 or TRBV12-4, with 9 bases aligning to TRBD1. V lost 6 bases, J lost 4 bases, and 6 bases stayed unmatched. The CDR3 length is 15 residues.

This rearrangement joins TRBV12-3 or TRBV12-4 to TRBJ1-5; D perhaps matches TRBD1 (5 bases). V was clipped by 5 bases and J by 2 bases, with 10 bases between them. The CDR3 consists of 14 residues. CDR3 bases: TGTGCCAGCAGTACGGGAGGGGGCAATCAGCCCCAGCATTTT. It codes for CASSTGGGNQPQHF.

This clonotype was observed at least ten times. The chain has TRBV12-3 or TRBV12-4 and TRBJ2-1; D perhaps matches TRBD2 (6 bases). CDR3 length equals 13 residues. Trimming left V 6 bases short and J 6 bases short, with 12 bases between. CDR3: CASRTTSFNEQFF. The CDR3 DNA follows: TGTGCCAGCAGGACGACTAGTTTCAATGAGCAGTTCTTC.

In this sample, this clonotype turned up many times. The V call is TRBV12-3 or TRBV12-4, the J call TRBJ2-3; the D is unclear. The CDR3 contains 13 residues. V lost 2 bases, J lost 2 bases, and 5 bases lay in between. CDR3 sequence (DNA): TGTGCCAGCAGTTTAATGGACACAGATACGCAGTATTTT. Amino acids: CASSLMDTDTQYF.

The table lists this clonotype with a few counts. V usage is TRBV20-1 and J usage is TRBJ1-4; TRBD1 aligns across 10 bases. Germline lookup yields CDR1 DFQATT and CDR2 SNEGSKA (reference sequence). This CDR3 has 16 residues. Trimming cost V 2 bases and J 5 bases; bases outside gene matches: 8. The CDR3, as DNA: TGCAGTGCTAGAACGACCGGGACAGGGGTAAATGAAAAACTGTTTTTT. It is translated as CSARTTGTGVNEKLFF.

This clonotype was recorded a few times. The chain uses TRBV10-1 and TRBJ2-2; 11 nucleotides align to TRBD2. Germline CDR1 WNHNN, CDR2 SYGVQD (reference sequence). After removal of 3 bases from V and 2 bases from J, the junction contained 5 bases not matched to a gene. The CDR3 is 17 residues long. The CDR3 nucleotides read TGCGCCAGCAGTGATGGGGGGACTAGCGGAAACACCGGGGAGCTGTTTTTT. Its translation: CASSDGGTSGNTGELFF.

This clonotype came up a few times. This chain links TRBV9 with TRBJ2-5, with D unresolved. Trimming took 0 bases from V and 2 from J, leaving 8 bases between them. The V gene's germline CDR1 is SGDLS and CDR2 YYNGEE. This CDR3 has 14 residues. This CDR3 reads CASSVGVEQETQYF. CDR3 DNA sequence: TGTGCCAGCAGCGTAGGAGTAGAACAAGAGACCCAGTACTTC. Full variable domain (outside the CDR3, taken from reference TRBV9 and TRBJ2-5): DSGVTQTPKHLITATGQRVTLRCSPRSGDLSVYWYQQSLDQGLQFLIQYYNGEERAKGNILERFSAQQFPDLHSELNLSSLELGDSALYFCASSVGVEQETQYFGPGTRLLVL.

The CDR3 region is CASSLTGSGYEQYF. The CDR3 nucleotides are TGTGCCAGCAGCCTGACAGGATCCGGCTACGAGCAGTACTTC. This chain connects TRBV11-2 to TRBJ2-7, with D maybe TRBD1 (6 bases). Per the germline V gene, CDR1 is SGHAT and CDR2 is FQNNGV. V dropped 5 bases and J dropped 3 bases, with 14 bases sitting between them. The CDR3 loop spans 14 amino acids. Variable domain in full (rest from reference TRBV11-2 and TRBJ2-7): EAGVAQSPRYKIIEKRQSVAFWCNPISGHATLYWYQQILGQGPKLLIQFQNNGVVDDSQLPKDRFSAERLKGVDSTLKIQPAKLEDSAVYLCASSLTGSGYEQYFGPGTRLTVT.

CDR3 in DNA: TGTGCCAGCAGTTTATTCTCCAGCGGACGGAATAGCAATCAGCCCCAGCATTTT. Protein product: CASSLFSSGRNSNQPQHF. The chain employs TRBV28 and TRBJ1-5; no clear D. Looked up from germline, CDR1 is MDHEN and CDR2 is SYDVKM. The CDR3 loop spans 18 amino acids. V was trimmed by 1 base and J by 0 bases, leaving 16 bases between them.

This clonotype has a handful of counts. The V call is TRBV7-2, the J call TRBJ2-2, with 7 bases fitting TRBD1. Germline loops: CDR1 SGHTA, CDR2 FQGNSA. The CDR3 totals 14 residues. The V and J ends lost 6 bases and 6 bases, in that order; junction bases with no gene match: 7. CDR3 sequence (DNA): TGTGCCAGCAGGGCGACAGGGTCGGCCGGGGAGCTGTTTTTT. Its translation: CASRATGSAGELFF.

The chain links TRBV28 to TRBJ2-5; the D call may be TRBD1 or TRBD2 (5 bases each). V lost 7 bases, J lost 5 bases, and 20 bases lay in between. Germline CDR1 reads MDHEN; CDR2 reads SYDVKM. This CDR3 comprises 15 residues. CDR3 bases: TGTGCCAGCAACCCCGGGGCAGGAGAAAGGGAGACCCAGTACTTC. Translation: CASNPGAGERETQYF.

Ten or more counts support this clonotype. V is TRBV4-1 and J is TRBJ2-1; the D gene is possibly TRBD1 (6 bases). Per germline, CDR1 MGHRA and CDR2 YSYEKL. The CDR3 runs 16 residues. V shed 3 bases and J shed 1 base, with 13 bases lying between them. CDR3 sequence: CASSQTGAESYNEQFF. In nucleotides, the CDR3 is TGCGCCAGCAGCCAGACAGGCGCTGAATCCTACAATGAGCAGTTCTTC.

The chain's CDR3 is CASSEQGRRQETQYF. The CDR3 DNA is TGCGCCAGCAGCGAACAGGGTAGGAGGCAAGAGACCCAGTACTTC. The rearrangement links TRBV5-1 to TRBJ2-5; a weak D match, TRBD1 (6 bases). The germline gives CDR1 SGHRS, CDR2 YFSETQ. The CDR3 contains 15 residues. Trimming shortened V by 4 bases and J by 2 bases, and 15 bases separated the two germline ends.

The J gene is TRBJ2-1, the V gene TRBV11-1, with TRBD2 matching 12 bases. CDR3 length: 17 amino acids. CDR1 is SGHAT and CDR2 is FQDESV in the germline V gene (reference sequence). V dropped 2 bases and J dropped 9; count of bases not matched to a gene: 11. CDR3 nucleotide sequence: TGTGCCAGCAGCTTAACGCACACCACTAGCGGGAGGTTTGAGCAGTTCTTC. Its translation: CASSLTHTTSGRFEQFF.

This clonotype has a count of ten or more. V is TRBV5-5 and J is TRBJ1-2; 8 positions agree with TRBD1. This CDR3 region has 13 residues. Looked up from germline, CDR1 is SGHKS and CDR2 is YYEKEE (reference sequence). After removal of 2 bases from V and 9 bases from J, the junction contained 6 bases not matched to a gene. CDR3 nucleotides: TGTGCCAGCAGCTTAGGACAGGGCCCGAGCTACACCTTC. Protein sequence: CASSLGQGPSYTF.

This clonotype was observed a few times. This chain uses TRBV5-6 with TRBJ2-5, with 8 bases matching TRBD2. Germline CDR1 is SGHDT and CDR2 is YYEEEE. CDR3 length equals 15 residues. The V segment lost 0 bases and the J segment 6 bases; nucleotides outside the gene matches: 7. The CDR3 region has the DNA TGTGCCAGCAGCTTGGATGGGACTAGTAAGAAGACCCAGTACTTC. Its translation: CASSLDGTSKKTQYF.

The gene calls are TRBV12-3 or TRBV12-4 and TRBJ2-7; TRBD1 is a possible D gene (7 bases). The V end was cut by 6 bases, the J end by 7 bases, with 19 bases between. This CDR3 spans 14 amino acids. The CDR3 protein is CASSPTGRNGEQYF. The CDR3 nucleotides read TGTGCCAGCAGCCCGACAGGGAGGAATGGGGAGCAGTACTTC.

Many counts were recorded for this clonotype. The rearrangement uses TRBV12-3 or TRBV12-4 and TRBJ1-3; no reliable D call. CDR3 length: 13 residues. With 6 bases removed from V and 0 bases from J, the gap between germline ends came to 6 bases. The DNA of the CDR3 is TGTGCCAGCAGGTTCGACTCTGGAAACACCATATATTTT. It yields the protein CASRFDSGNTIYF.

This clonotype turned up a few times. The V call is TRBV6-1, the J call TRBJ1-6; D not certain. Trimming took 0 bases from V and 7 from J, leaving 7 bases between them. The CDR3 is 14 amino acids. From germline, CDR1 is MNHNS and CDR2 SASEGT. In DNA, the CDR3 is TGTGCCAGCAGTGAAGCTGCAGAAAATTCACCCCTCCACTTT. Encoded protein: CASSEAAENSPLHF.